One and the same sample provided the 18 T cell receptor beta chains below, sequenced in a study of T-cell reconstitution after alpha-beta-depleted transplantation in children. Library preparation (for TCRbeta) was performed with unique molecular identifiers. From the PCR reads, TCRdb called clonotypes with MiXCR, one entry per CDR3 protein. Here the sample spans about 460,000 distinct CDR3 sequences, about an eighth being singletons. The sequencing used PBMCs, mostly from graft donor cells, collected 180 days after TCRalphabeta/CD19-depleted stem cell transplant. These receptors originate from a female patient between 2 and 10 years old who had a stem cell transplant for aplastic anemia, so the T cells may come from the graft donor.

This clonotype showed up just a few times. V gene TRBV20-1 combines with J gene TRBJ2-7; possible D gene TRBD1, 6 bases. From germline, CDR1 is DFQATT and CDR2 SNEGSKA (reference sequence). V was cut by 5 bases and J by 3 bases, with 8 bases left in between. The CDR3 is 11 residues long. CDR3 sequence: CSALQGYEQYF. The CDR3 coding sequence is TGCAGTGCTTTACAGGGCTACGAGCAGTACTTC.

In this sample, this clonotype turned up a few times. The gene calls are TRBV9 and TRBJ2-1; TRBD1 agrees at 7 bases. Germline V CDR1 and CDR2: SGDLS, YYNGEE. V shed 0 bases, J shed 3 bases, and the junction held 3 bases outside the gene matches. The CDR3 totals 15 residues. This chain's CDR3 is CASSVGSGGYNEQFF. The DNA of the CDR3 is TGTGCCAGCAGCGTAGGTTCAGGGGGCTACAATGAGCAGTTCTTC.

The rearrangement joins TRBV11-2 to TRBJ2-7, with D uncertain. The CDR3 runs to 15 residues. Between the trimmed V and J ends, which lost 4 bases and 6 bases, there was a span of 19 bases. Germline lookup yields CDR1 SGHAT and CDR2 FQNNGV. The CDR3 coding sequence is TGTGCCAGCAGCTCACCTAGGTGGTGGGCCAGCGAGCAGTACGTC. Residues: CASSSPRWWASEQYV.

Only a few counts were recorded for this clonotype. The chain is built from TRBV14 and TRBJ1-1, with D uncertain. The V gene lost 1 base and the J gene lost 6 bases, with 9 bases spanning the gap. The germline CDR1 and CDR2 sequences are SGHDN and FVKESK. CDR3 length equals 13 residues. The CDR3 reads CASSQAGEAEAFF. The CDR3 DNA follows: TGTGCCAGCAGCCAAGCTGGGGAGGCTGAAGCTTTCTTT.

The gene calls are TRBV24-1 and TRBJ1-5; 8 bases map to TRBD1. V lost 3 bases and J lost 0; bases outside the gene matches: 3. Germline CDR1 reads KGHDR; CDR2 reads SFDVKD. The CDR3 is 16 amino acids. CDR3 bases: TGTGCCACCAGTGATCCGACAGGGGATAGCAATCAGCCCCAGCATTTT. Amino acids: CATSDPTGDSNQPQHF.

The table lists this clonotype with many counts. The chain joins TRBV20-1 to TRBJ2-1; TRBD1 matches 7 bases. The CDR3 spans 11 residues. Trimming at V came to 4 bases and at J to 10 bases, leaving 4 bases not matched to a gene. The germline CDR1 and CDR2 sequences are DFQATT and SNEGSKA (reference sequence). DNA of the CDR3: TGCAGTGCTAACCCCAGGGGGGAGCAGTTCTTC. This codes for CSANPRGEQFF.

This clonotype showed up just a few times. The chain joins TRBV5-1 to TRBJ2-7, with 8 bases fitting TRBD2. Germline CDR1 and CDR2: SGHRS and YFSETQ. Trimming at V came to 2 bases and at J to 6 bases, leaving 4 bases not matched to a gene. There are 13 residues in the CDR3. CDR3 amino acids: CASSFGLAGEQYV. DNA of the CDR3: TGCGCCAGCAGCTTCGGACTAGCTGGCGAGCAGTACGTC.

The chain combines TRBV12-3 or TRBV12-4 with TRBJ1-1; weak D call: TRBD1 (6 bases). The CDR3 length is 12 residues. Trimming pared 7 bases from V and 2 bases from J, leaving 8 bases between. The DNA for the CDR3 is TGTGCCAGCAACAGGGACAACACTGAAGCTTTCTTT. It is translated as CASNRDNTEAFF.

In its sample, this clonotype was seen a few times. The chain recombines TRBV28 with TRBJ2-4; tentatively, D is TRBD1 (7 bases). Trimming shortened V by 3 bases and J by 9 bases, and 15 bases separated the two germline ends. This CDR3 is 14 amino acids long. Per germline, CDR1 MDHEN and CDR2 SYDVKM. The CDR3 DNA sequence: TGTGCCAGCAGTTTTGGGCAGGGGGGTACCATTCAGTACTTC. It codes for CASSFGQGGTIQYF.

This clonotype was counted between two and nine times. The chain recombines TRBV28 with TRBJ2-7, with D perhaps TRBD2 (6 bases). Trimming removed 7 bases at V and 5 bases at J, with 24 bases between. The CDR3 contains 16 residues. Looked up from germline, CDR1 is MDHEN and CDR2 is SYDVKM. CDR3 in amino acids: CASKLTQGSSADEQYF. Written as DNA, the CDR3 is TGTGCCAGCAAACTAACCCAGGGATCTAGCGCGGACGAGCAGTACTTC.

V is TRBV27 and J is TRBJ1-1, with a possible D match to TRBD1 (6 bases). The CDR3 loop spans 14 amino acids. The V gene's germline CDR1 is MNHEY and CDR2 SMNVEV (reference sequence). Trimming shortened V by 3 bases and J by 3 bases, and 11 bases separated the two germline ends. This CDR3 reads CASSFGYRDTEAFF. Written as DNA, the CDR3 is TGTGCCAGCAGTTTTGGTTACAGGGACACTGAAGCTTTCTTT.

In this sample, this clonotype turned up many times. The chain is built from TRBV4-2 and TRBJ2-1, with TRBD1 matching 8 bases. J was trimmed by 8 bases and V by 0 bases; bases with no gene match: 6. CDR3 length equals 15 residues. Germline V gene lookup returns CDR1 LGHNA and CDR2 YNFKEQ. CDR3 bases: TGTGCCAGCAGCCAAGAGTGGACAGGGACGCATGAGCAGTTCTTC. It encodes CASSQEWTGTHEQFF.

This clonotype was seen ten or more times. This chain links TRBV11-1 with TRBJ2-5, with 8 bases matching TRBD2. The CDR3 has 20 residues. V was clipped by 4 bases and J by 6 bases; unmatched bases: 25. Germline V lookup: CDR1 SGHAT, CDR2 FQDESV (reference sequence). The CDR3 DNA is TGTGCCAGCAGCTCCAAAACCGGGACGACGCAACGGGAGCGGGAGCAGACCCAGTACTTC. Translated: CASSSKTGTTQREREQTQYF.

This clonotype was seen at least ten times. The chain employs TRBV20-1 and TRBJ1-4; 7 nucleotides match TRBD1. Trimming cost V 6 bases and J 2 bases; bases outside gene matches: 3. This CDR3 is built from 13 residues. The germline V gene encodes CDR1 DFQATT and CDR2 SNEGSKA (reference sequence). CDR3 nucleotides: TGCAGTGCCGCGGGACAGACTAATGAAAAACTGTTTTTT. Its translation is CSAAGQTNEKLFF.

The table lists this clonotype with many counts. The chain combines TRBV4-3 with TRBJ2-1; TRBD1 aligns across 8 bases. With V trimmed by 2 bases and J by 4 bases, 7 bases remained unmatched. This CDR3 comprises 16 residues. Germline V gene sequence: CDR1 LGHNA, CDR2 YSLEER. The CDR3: CASSQPQGARYNEQFF. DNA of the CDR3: TGCGCCAGCAGCCAACCCCAGGGGGCGCGATACAATGAGCAGTTCTTC.

Here the CDR3 DNA reads TGCAGCGGGCGGGAGGACGGGACCTACAATGAGCAGTTCTTC. Protein product: CSGREDGTYNEQFF. The V gene is TRBV29-1, the J gene TRBJ2-1; 8 nucleotides match TRBD2. CDR3 length: 14 amino acids. The germline gives CDR1 SQVTM, CDR2 ANQGSEA. Trimming at V came to 7 bases and at J to 2 bases, leaving 7 bases not matched to a gene.

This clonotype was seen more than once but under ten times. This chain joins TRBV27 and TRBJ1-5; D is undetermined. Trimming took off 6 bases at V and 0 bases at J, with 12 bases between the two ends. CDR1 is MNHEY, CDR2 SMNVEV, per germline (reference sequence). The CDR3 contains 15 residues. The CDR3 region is CASRPRPYSNQPQHF. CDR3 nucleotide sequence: TGTGCCAGCAGGCCACGCCCTTATAGCAATCAGCCCCAGCATTTT.

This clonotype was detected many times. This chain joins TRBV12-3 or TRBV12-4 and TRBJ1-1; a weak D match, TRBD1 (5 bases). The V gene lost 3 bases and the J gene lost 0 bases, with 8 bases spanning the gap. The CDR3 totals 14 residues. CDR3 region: CASSFRQMNTEAFF. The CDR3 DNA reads TGTGCCAGCAGTTTTCGACAGATGAACACTGAAGCTTTCTTT.